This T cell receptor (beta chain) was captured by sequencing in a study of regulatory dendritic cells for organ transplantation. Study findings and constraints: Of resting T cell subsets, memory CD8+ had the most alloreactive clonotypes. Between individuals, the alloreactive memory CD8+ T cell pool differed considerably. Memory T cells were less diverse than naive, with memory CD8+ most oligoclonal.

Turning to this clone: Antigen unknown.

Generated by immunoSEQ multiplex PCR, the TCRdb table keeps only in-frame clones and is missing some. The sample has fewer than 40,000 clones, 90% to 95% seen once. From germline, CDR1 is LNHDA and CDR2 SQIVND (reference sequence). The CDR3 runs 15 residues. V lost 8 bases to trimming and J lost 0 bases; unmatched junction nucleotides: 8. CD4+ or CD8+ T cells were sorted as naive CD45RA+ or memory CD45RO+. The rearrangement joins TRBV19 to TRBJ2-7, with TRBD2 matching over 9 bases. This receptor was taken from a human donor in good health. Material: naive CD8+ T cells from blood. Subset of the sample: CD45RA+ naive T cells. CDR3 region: CASAGGARSSYEQYF. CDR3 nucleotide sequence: TGTGCCAGTGCGGGGGGGGCTAGGAGCTCCTACGAGCAGTACTTC. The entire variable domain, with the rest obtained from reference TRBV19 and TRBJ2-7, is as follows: DGGITQSPKYLFRKEGQNVTLSCEQNLNHDAMYWYRQDPGQGLRLIYYSQIVNDFQKGDIAEGYSVSREKKESFPLTVTSAQKNPTAFYLCASAGGARSSYEQYFGPGTRLTVT.